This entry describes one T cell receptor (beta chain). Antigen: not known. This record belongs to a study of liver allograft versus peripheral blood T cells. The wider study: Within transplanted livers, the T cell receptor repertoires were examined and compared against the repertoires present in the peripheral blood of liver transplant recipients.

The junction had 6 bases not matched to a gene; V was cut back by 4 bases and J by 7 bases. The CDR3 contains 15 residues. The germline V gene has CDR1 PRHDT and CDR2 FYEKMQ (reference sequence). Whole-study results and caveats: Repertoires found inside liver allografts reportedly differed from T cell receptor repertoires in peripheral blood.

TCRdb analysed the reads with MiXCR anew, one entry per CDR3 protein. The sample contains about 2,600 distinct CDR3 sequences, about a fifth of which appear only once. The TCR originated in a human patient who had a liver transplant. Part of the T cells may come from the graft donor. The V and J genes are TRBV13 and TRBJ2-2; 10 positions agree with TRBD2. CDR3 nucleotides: TGTGCCAGCAGCTCCCAGCGGGGGGGCGTCGGGGAGCTGTTTTTT. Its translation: CASSSQRGGVGELFF.